The 15 T cell receptor beta chains below come from one sample, sequenced in a study of blood T cell repertoires in COVID-19. Profiled with immunoSEQ multiplex PCR; TCRdb holds only in-frame clones, not every one. The data contain 160,000 or so clones, less than 90% of them singletons. The sample was peripheral blood. The receptors originated from a woman in her seventies with acute or convalescent COVID-19.

This rearrangement joins TRBV24-1 to TRBJ2-1; 10 nucleotides line up with TRBD2. CDR1 KGHDR and CDR2 SFDVKD come from the germline V gene. CDR3 length equals 16 residues. Trimming at V came to 7 bases and at J to 5 bases, leaving 10 bases not matched to a gene. CDR3 coding DNA: TGTGCCACCAGCCCTACCGGGACTAGCGACGACAATGAGCAGTTCTTC. Its translation is CATSPTGTSDDNEQFF.

The J gene is TRBJ1-1, the V gene TRBV2, with TRBD1 identical over 7 bases. This CDR3 has 14 residues. CDR1 SNHLY and CDR2 FYNNEI come from the germline V gene. The junction had 6 bases not matched to a gene; V was cut back by 6 bases and J by 2 bases. In DNA form, the CDR3 reads TGTGCCAGCAGCTTACAGGGGATCAACACTGAAGCTTTCTTT. Encoded protein: CASSLQGINTEAFF.

The rearrangement joins TRBV14 to TRBJ2-7; 11 nucleotides agree with TRBD2. V lost 1 base to trimming and J lost 3 bases; unmatched junction nucleotides: 2. The length of the CDR3 is 15 residues. CDR1 and CDR2 from the germline V gene are SGHDN and FVKESK. DNA for the CDR3: TGTGCCAGCAGCCAAGTAGCGGGGGGGGTCTACGAGCAGTACTTC. This codes for CASSQVAGGVYEQYF.

This clone has a handful of counts. This chain links TRBV28 with TRBJ1-1, with 8 bases that match TRBD1. The CDR3 extends over 14 amino acids. Trimming at V came to 4 bases and at J to 6 bases, leaving 7 bases not matched to a gene. Germline V gene data show CDR1 as MDHEN and CDR2 as SYDVKM. Here the CDR3 reads CASSSPDRASEAFF. CDR3 nucleotide sequence: TGTGCCAGCAGTTCGCCGGACAGGGCTTCTGAAGCTTTCTTT.

The chain joins TRBV6-5 to TRBJ2-5; 7 bases align to TRBD1. J was trimmed by 1 base and V by 10 bases; bases with no gene match: 9. The CDR3 is made up of 14 amino acids. CDR1 and CDR2 from the germline V gene are MNHEY and SVGAGI. In DNA, the CDR3 is TGTGCCACCCGACAGGGCCCTTTCCAAGAGACCCAGTACTTC. Protein sequence: CATRQGPFQETQYF.

The chain joins TRBV4-2 to TRBJ1-4; possibly TRBD1 for D (6 bases). The CDR3 loop spans 16 amino acids. Germline CDR1 reads LGHNA; CDR2 reads YNFKEQ. V dropped 5 bases and J dropped 2 bases, with 15 bases sitting between them. The CDR3 loop is CASSDVTGGTNEKLFF. The DNA for the CDR3 is TGTGCCAGCAGCGACGTGACGGGGGGCACTAATGAAAAACTGTTTTTT.

The chain couples TRBV6-1 to TRBJ1-5; D may be TRBD1 (5 bases). The CDR3 is made up of 16 amino acids. Germline CDR1 is MNHNS and CDR2 is SASEGT. V dropped 2 bases and J dropped 3 bases, with 14 bases sitting between them. In nucleotides, the CDR3 is TGTGCCAGCAGTGAATGGGAGGGGATGGTCAATCAGCCCCAGCATTTT. Amino acid sequence: CASSEWEGMVNQPQHF.

The chain is built from TRBV7-9 and TRBJ1-2; 8 positions agree with TRBD1. The CDR3 spans 14 residues. Germline lookup yields CDR1 SEHNR and CDR2 FQNEAQ (reference sequence). J lost 8 bases, V lost 5 bases, and 10 bases had no gene match. CDR3 region: CASSSDQGARGYTF. In DNA, the CDR3 is TGTGCCAGCAGCAGCGACCAGGGGGCAAGGGGCTACACCTTC.

This chain links TRBV19 with TRBJ1-2; 9 bases are a match to TRBD1. Trimming cost V 7 bases and J 4 bases; bases outside gene matches: 16. Germline-derived CDR1 and CDR2 are LNHDA and SQIVND (reference sequence). The CDR3 runs to 17 residues. The CDR3 here is CASTNRPGTGIVYGYTF. The CDR3 DNA reads as TGTGCCAGTACCAATCGACCCGGGACAGGGATAGTCTATGGCTACACCTTC.

The count of this clone is one. The V gene is TRBV4-1, the J gene TRBJ2-3; TRBD2 matches at 10 bases. The CDR3 is 16 amino acids. Unmatched junction bases numbered 9, after V lost 2 bases and J lost 7 bases. Germline-derived CDR1 and CDR2 are MGHRA and YSYEKL. The CDR3 sequence: CASSQTSGGARNTQYF. DNA for the CDR3: TGCGCCAGCAGCCAAACAAGCGGGGGGGCTAGAAATACGCAGTATTTT.

The genes are TRBV5-1 and TRBJ1-2; 8 nucleotides align to TRBD1. Germline V gives CDR1 SGHRS, CDR2 YFSETQ. Trimming at V came to 3 bases and at J to 7 bases, leaving 5 bases not matched to a gene. This CDR3 is 13 amino acids long. DNA of the CDR3: TGCGCCAGCAGCTCGTCGACAGGGGCTGGCTACACCTTC. It translates to CASSSSTGAGYTF. The whole variable domain, remainder taken from reference TRBV5-1 and TRBJ1-2, is KAGVTQTPRYLIKTRGQQVTLSCSPISGHRSVSWYQQTPGQGLQFLFEYFSETQRNKGNFPGRFSGRQFSNSRSEMNVSTLELGDSALYLCASSSSTGAGYTFGSGTRLTVV.

This clone has just one count. V gene TRBV6-2 or TRBV6-3 combines with J gene TRBJ2-3, with D possibly matching TRBD2 (6 bases). This CDR3 has 14 amino acids. The V end was cut by 2 bases, the J end by 5 bases, with 11 bases between. Germline V gives CDR1 MNHEY, CDR2 SVGEGT. The CDR3 nucleotides are TGTGCCAGCAGTTACGGTCTAGCGAGAGATACGCAGTATTTT. Its translation: CASSYGLARDTQYF.

The chain has TRBV29-1 and TRBJ1-1; no firm D call. The V and J ends lost 5 bases and 2 bases respectively, with 12 bases between them. CDR3 size: 13 residues. Germline CDR1 and CDR2: SQVTM and ANQGSEA. CDR3 nucleotide sequence: TGCAGCGTTTCTGCAGGACTCAACACTGAAGCTTTCTTT. It is translated as CSVSAGLNTEAFF.

This clone has a single count. The gene calls are TRBV5-4 and TRBJ2-1; TRBD2 matches 10 bases. J gave up 9 bases and V 0 bases, and 12 bases lay outside the gene matches. This CDR3 has 17 amino acids. Germline-derived CDR1 and CDR2 are SGHNT and YYREEE (reference sequence). CDR3 protein: CASSLGIAGGIGGEQFF. The CDR3 DNA reads TGTGCCAGCAGCTTGGGAATAGCGGGAGGAATAGGGGGTGAGCAGTTCTTC.

This clone was seen just once. V usage is TRBV4-2 and J usage is TRBJ1-6, with D hard to call. Germline assignment: CDR1 LGHNA and CDR2 YNFKEQ. Between the trimmed V and J ends, which lost 0 bases and 0 bases, there was a span of 9 bases. The CDR3 runs to 17 residues. CDR3 loop: CASSQELGVSYNSPLHF. CDR3 DNA sequence: TGTGCCAGCAGCCAAGAACTTGGTGTCTCCTATAATTCACCCCTCCACTTT.